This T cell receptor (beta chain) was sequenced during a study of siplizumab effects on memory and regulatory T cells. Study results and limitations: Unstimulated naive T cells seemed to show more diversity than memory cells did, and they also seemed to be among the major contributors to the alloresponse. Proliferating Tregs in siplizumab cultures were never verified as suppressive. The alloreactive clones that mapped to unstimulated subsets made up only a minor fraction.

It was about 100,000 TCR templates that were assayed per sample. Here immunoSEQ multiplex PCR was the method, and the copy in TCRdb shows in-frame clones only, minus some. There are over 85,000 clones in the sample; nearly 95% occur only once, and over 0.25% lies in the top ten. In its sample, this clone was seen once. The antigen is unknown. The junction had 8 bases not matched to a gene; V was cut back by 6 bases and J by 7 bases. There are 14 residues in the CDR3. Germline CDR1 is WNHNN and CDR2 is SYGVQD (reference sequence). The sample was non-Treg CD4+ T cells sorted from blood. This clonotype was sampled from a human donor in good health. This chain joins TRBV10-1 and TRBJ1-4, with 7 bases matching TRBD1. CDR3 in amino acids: CASRKVTGSEKLFF. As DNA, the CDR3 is TGCGCCAGCAGGAAGGTGACAGGGAGTGAAAAACTGTTTTTT.